The following is a TCR beta chain sequence with its context. What it binds is not known. Unique molecular identifiers tagged individual cDNA molecules. TCRdb reanalysed the 5' RACE reads using MiXCR and keeps one entry per CDR3 protein. The data hold under 70,000 distinct CDR3 sequences, with 13% observed a single time. The record originates from a study of early T cells in non-severe SARS-CoV-2 infection. Study as a whole: The sequenced material was bulk RNA from unsorted whole blood, and its chains were unpaired. Study conclusions and caveats: VDJdb matching favored anti-spike CD8 responses, missing private and CD4 specificities.

The sequence came from an adult who was a healthcare worker with PCR-confirmed SARS-CoV-2 infection or an uninfected control (not recorded which). The starting material was whole blood, obtained at baseline.

CDR3 region: CAARGESTDTQYF. The CDR3 region has the DNA TGTGCCGCCCGGGGCGAAAGCACAGATACGCAGTATTTT. This rearrangement joins TRBV10-3 to TRBJ2-3; the D call may be TRBD1 or TRBD2 (5 bases each). The germline gives CDR1 ENHRY, CDR2 SYGVKD. The length of the CDR3 is 13 residues. The V and J ends lost 11 bases and 0 bases respectively, with 12 bases between them.